This T cell receptor (beta chain) was sequenced during a study of cytomegalovirus exposure and HLA in healthy donors. On the study more broadly: Genotyping of about 400 donors showed that around 86% belonged to the Caucasian-associated ancestry cluster.

Regarding donors, all were healthy bone marrow donors. Study-level points and caveats: Earlier analysis yielded a pattern in which most TCR beta V segments were productive about 90% or about 30% of the time. Association of around 17,000 TCR beta sequences with HLA alleles was found at 0.05 false discovery rate in a later analysis.

Losses at the gene ends were 3 bases for V and 4 bases for J; bases not matched to a gene: 4. The V gene's germline CDR1 is SNHLY and CDR2 FYNNEI. This CDR3 has 14 amino acids. Points on this clone: Its matching antigen is unknown.

13 Jbeta primers and 60 Vbeta primers were used for the PCR. Sequencing used immunoSEQ multiplex PCR; TCRdb keeps in-frame clones, though not all of them. The repertoire holds tens of thousands of clones, with around 70% as singletons. This clonotype was sampled from a middle-aged woman in good health and CMV-seropositive. The rearrangement joins TRBV2 to TRBJ1-2, with 8 bases identical to TRBD1. Material for sequencing was PBMCs. In DNA form, the CDR3 reads TGTGCCAGCAGTGATTCGGGGACAGGCTATGGCTACACCTTC. Translating it yields CASSDSGTGYGYTF.